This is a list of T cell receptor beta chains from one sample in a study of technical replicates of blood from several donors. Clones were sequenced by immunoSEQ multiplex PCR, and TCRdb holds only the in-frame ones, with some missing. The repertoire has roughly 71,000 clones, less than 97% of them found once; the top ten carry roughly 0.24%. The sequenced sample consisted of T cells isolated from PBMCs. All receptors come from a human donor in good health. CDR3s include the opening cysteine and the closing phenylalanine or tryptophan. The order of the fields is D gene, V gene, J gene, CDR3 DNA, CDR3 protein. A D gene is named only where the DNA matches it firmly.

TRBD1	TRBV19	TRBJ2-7	TGTGCCAGTAGTACGAAAGGGACAGGGAGCCCTTCCTACGAGCAGTACTTC	CASSTKGTGSPSYEQYF
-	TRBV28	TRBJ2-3	TGTGCCAGCAGTTTCTACCGGGACAGTCGGAGGGCAACAGATACGCAGTATTTT	CASSFYRDSRRATDTQYF
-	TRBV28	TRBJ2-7	TGTGCCAGCAGTTCGGACACCTACGAGCAGTACTTC	CASSSDTYEQYF
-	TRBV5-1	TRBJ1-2	TGCGCCAGCAGCTTGGGATTGGGCGCCCACTATGGCTACACCTTC	CASSLGLGAHYGYTF
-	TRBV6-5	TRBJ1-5	TGTGCCAGCAGTCGGGTCTCGCCCGCCAATCAGCCCCAGCATTTT	CASSRVSPANQPQHF
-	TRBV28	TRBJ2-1	TGTGCCAGCAACGGTGCCGCCGTCGTTCGGAATGAGCAGTTCTTC	CASNGAAVVRNEQFF
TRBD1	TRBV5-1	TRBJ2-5	TGCGCCAGCAGCAGGACCGGGACAGGGTTTCGGGAGACCCAGTACTTC	CASSRTGTGFRETQYF
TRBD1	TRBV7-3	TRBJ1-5	TGTGCCAGCAGCTTCCGGGACAGTTATCAGCCCCAGCATTTT	CASSFRDSYQPQHF
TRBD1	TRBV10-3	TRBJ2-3	TGTGCCATCAGTGAGTGGACAGGGGGCACAGATACGCAGTATTTT	CAISEWTGGTDTQYF
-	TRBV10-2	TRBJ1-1	TGCGCCAGCATGGACAGAAGTCAAGGAGCTTTCTTT	CASMDRSQGAFF
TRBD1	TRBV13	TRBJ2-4	TGTGCCAGCAGCTCCTCCCGGGACAGGGGATTAGGCAAAAACATTCAGTACTTC	CASSSSRDRGLGKNIQYF
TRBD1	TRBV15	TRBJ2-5	TGTGCCACCAGCAGAGATTTGCCGTCGACAGGGGTTGAGACCCAGTACTTC	CATSRDLPSTGVETQYF
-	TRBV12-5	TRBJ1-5	TGTGCTAGTGGAGCGGGCGGGAATCAGCCCCAGCATTTT	CASGAGGNQPQHF
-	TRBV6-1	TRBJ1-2	TGTGCCAGCAGTGCCGCTGCAACAGGAGCATATGGCTACACCTTC	CASSAAATGAYGYTF
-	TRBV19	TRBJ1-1	TGTGCCAGTAGTACGTGGGACATCAGGGGAAACCCTGAAGCTTTCTTT	CASSTWDIRGNPEAFF
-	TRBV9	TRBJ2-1	TGTGCCAGCAGCGCCACTAGCCTGCCCTACAATGAGCAGTTCTTC	CASSATSLPYNEQFF